The 13 T cell receptor beta chains in this list originate from one sample, sequenced in a study of radiation and T cells in renal cell carcinoma (TCRdb year 2020). This specimen's time point label, interpreted: blood 2 weeks post-SBRT. This specimen's treatment or condition label, interpreted: 15 Gy SBRT to primary tumor, nephrectomy 4 weeks later. Library prep was done by the immunoSEQ multiplex PCR assay. The clones in this table, taken by TCRdb from immuneACCESS, are in-frame only. Not every clone is retained; where verified, under half of the shortfall comes from an unresolved V gene, and the cause of the rest is unknown. This sample gives 100,000 to 150,000 clones in total; 70% to 90% of them show up just once. Around 6% of the sample comes from the top ten. The sample consisted of blood, taken from a patient whose treatment included radiotherapy and nephrectomy. The receptors were gathered from a woman between 65 and 79 years old with renal cell carcinoma.

The chain carries TRBV25-1 and TRBJ1-6; TRBD1 might be the D (6 bases). CDR1 MGHDK and CDR2 SYGVNS come from the germline V gene. Between the trimmed V and J ends, which lost 6 bases and 5 bases, there was a span of 17 bases. CDR3 size: 16 residues. The CDR3 reads CASRPSGAGDNSPLHF. CDR3 coding DNA: TGTGCCAGCAGGCCCTCTGGGGCAGGGGATAATTCACCCCTCCACTTT.

The chain is built from TRBV5-1 and TRBJ2-3; either TRBD1 or TRBD2 may supply D (5 bases each). There are 14 residues in the CDR3. The germline V and J ends were trimmed by 4 bases and 2 bases, with 11 bases remaining between them. Germline lookup yields CDR1 SGHRS and CDR2 YFSETQ. The CDR3 DNA follows: TGCGCCAGCAGCCACTCCGGGGCCACAGATACGCAGTATTTT. Its protein product is CASSHSGATDTQYF.

Notes on this clone: In the same sample, other DNA sequences code for this CDR3. The chain recombines TRBV7-2 with TRBJ2-5; D gene unclear. The CDR3 is made up of 11 amino acids. Germline lookup yields CDR1 SGHTA and CDR2 FQGNSA. The V gene lost 3 bases and the J gene lost 1 base, with 0 bases spanning the gap. The CDR3 here is CASSFQETQYF. CDR3 in DNA: TGTGCCAGCAGCTTCCAAGAGACCCAGTACTTC.

This sequence joins TRBV28 and TRBJ2-5; the match to TRBD1 covers 9 bases. The CDR3 is 13 residues long. V lost 4 bases to trimming and J lost 5 bases; unmatched junction nucleotides: 2. Germline CDR1 reads MDHEN; CDR2 reads SYDVKM. The CDR3 region has the DNA TGTGCCAGCAGTTCACAGGGGGCCGAGACCCAGTACTTC. Translating gives CASSSQGAETQYF.

The V gene is TRBV9, the J gene TRBJ2-7; TRBD2 matches at 8 bases. The CDR3 has 13 amino acids. V was pared by 3 bases and J by 6 bases, with 5 bases of the junction left unmatched. Germline V gene lookup returns CDR1 SGDLS and CDR2 YYNGEE. CDR3 protein: CASSAPGGGEQYF. CDR3 bases: TGTGCCAGCAGCGCCCCGGGGGGGGGCGAGCAGTACTTC.

This chain joins TRBV28 and TRBJ2-7; D perhaps matches TRBD1 (6 bases). In germline, CDR1 is MDHEN, CDR2 SYDVKM. V lost 5 bases and J lost 3, with 17 bases in between. This CDR3 has 15 amino acids. For the CDR3, the DNA is TGTGCCAGCAGTCCCCACACAGGGCAAATCTACGAGCAGTACTTC. Encoded protein: CASSPHTGQIYEQYF.

The rearrangement uses TRBV7-2 and TRBJ2-1; 8 bases are a match to TRBD1. V lost 5 bases to trimming and J lost 4 bases; unmatched junction nucleotides: 10. The CDR3 sequence is 16 residues long. The V gene's germline CDR1 is SGHTA and CDR2 FQGNSA. CDR3 region: CASSLQGAQGYNEQFF. In DNA form, the CDR3 reads TGTGCCAGCAGCCTCCAGGGGGCGCAGGGGTACAATGAGCAGTTCTTC.

The genes are TRBV30 and TRBJ1-6; D call uncertain. V gave up 0 bases and J gave up 6 bases, with 9 bases separating them. Germline CDR1 and CDR2: GTSNPN and SVGIG (reference sequence). This CDR3 region has 14 residues. The DNA for the CDR3 is TGTGCCTGGAGTGTCCAGTCAACTAATTCACCCCTCCACTTT. Translated: CAWSVQSTNSPLHF.

Remarks on this clone: A junction boundary mismatches the germline segment, possibly from a read error. V and J are TRBV7-7 and TRBJ2-1; TRBD2 aligns across 8 bases. The CDR3 runs to 15 residues. The germline V gene encodes CDR1 SSHAT and CDR2 FNYEAQ (reference sequence). CDR3 coding DNA: TGTGCTAGCAGCTTAGTAGCGGGGCATTACAATGAGCAGTTCTTC. Residues: CASSLVAGHYNEQFF.

The J gene is TRBJ1-3, the V gene TRBV30; D is possibly TRBD1 (5 bases). The V gene's germline CDR1 is GTSNPN and CDR2 SVGIG (reference sequence). This CDR3 is built from 16 residues. Trimming took 0 bases from V and 3 from J, leaving 15 bases between them. The CDR3 DNA sequence: TGTGCCTGGAGTGTAACGGGACCGAACCATGGAAACACCATATATTTT. It yields the protein CAWSVTGPNHGNTIYF.

This chain uses TRBV5-1 with TRBJ1-1, with unresolved D. In germline, CDR1 is SGHRS, CDR2 YFSETQ. The CDR3 runs 15 residues. The V end lost 2 bases, the J end lost 0 bases, and 11 bases lay between the germline ends. The CDR3 nucleotides read TGCGCCAGCAGCTTCCGGGGTCCTATGAACACTGAAGCTTTCTTT. Its protein product is CASSFRGPMNTEAFF.

This chain links TRBV7-3 with TRBJ2-5, with D unresolved. Germline lookup yields CDR1 SGHTA and CDR2 FQGTGA. Trimming left V 4 bases short and J 0 bases short, with 6 bases between. The CDR3 sequence is 13 residues long. The CDR3 DNA reads as TGTGCCAGCAGCTCGGCGTACCAAGAGACCCAGTACTTC. Protein: CASSSAYQETQYF.

This chain connects TRBV11-3 to TRBJ2-3; D is unresolved. The CDR3 is made up of 15 amino acids. Germline V gives CDR1 SGHNT, CDR2 YENEEA. Trimming left V 4 bases short and J 2 bases short, with 13 bases between. The CDR3 loop is CASSSFPGATDTQYF. As DNA, the CDR3 is TGTGCCAGCAGCTCATTCCCCGGTGCCACAGATACGCAGTATTTT.